The 28 T cell receptor beta chains listed next were all sequenced from one sample in a study of T cell responses to AZD1222 COVID-19 vaccine. The data were produced by immunoSEQ multiplex PCR, yet TCRdb's version contains in-frame clones alone and is incomplete. The table has about 93,000 clones, 85% to 90% seen once; the top ten hold around 2.8%. Sequenced here: peripheral blood, sampled on day 0 of MenACWY control vaccination. These TCRs come from an adult in good health.

The CDR3 region has the DNA TGTGCCAGCAGTGCAAGGATAGGAGGGTACGAGCAGTACTTC. Its protein product is CASSARIGGYEQYF. The V and J genes are TRBV2 and TRBJ2-7; maybe TRBD2 (6 bases). Trimming shortened V by 4 bases and J by 4 bases, and 14 bases separated the two germline ends. From germline, CDR1 is SNHLY and CDR2 FYNNEI. This CDR3 has 14 amino acids.

The chain links TRBV12-5 to TRBJ1-2, with unresolved D. Germline CDR1 is LGHNT and CDR2 is FRNRAP. V gave up 2 bases and J gave up 10 bases, with 8 bases separating them. CDR3 length: 11 residues. The DNA of the CDR3 is TGTGCTAGTGGTTTGCTTCTGGACTACACCTTC. It is translated as CASGLLLDYTF.

The gene calls are TRBV9 and TRBJ1-1, with 8 bases lining up with TRBD1. The CDR3 consists of 14 residues. The V and J ends lost 4 bases and 5 bases, in that order; junction bases with no gene match: 7. From germline, CDR1 is SGDLS and CDR2 YYNGEE. CDR3 in DNA: TGTGCCAGCAGCAGCCTCGACAGGGGAACTGAAGCTTTCTTT. It yields the protein CASSSLDRGTEAFF.

The genes are TRBV4-3 and TRBJ2-2, with TRBD2 as a possible D gene (6 bases). CDR3 length equals 15 residues. The germline gives CDR1 LGHNA, CDR2 YSLEER. V shed 3 bases and J shed 6 bases, with 14 bases lying between them. The DNA for the CDR3 is TGCGCCAGCAGCCAGGTGGGACTCCATTCCGGGGAGCTGTTTTTT. Translation gives CASSQVGLHSGELFF.

This clone has a count of ten or more. V usage is TRBV7-7 and J usage is TRBJ2-5; D is tentatively TRBD1 or TRBD2 (6 bases each). CDR3 size: 15 residues. The V end was cut by 3 bases, the J end by 5 bases, with 16 bases between. Germline loops: CDR1 SSHAT, CDR2 FNYEAQ (reference sequence). The CDR3 DNA reads as TGTGCCAGCAGCTTCGGGGGCGTCGATGGTGAGACCCAGTACTTC. It is translated as CASSFGGVDGETQYF.

V gene TRBV19 combines with J gene TRBJ1-5; D is unresolved. This CDR3 has 15 amino acids. Trimming pared 2 bases from V and 6 bases from J, leaving 14 bases between. CDR1 is LNHDA and CDR2 is SQIVND in the germline V gene (reference sequence). CDR3 sequence (DNA): TGTGCCAGTAGTATAACCGGGATCAATATTCAGCCCCAGCATTTT. It codes for CASSITGINIQPQHF.

This clone was seen once. A read error may explain this, as a much larger clone is one base away. The chain employs TRBV13 and TRBJ1-5; TRBD1 matches at 8 bases. The V gene's germline CDR1 is PRHDT and CDR2 FYEKMQ (reference sequence). This CDR3 contains 16 residues. The CDR3 sequence: CASSLRQGRGNQLQHF. CDR3 DNA: TGTGCCAGCAGCCTGAGACAGGGGAGGGGTAATCAGCTCCAGCATTTT.

The J gene is TRBJ1-2, the V gene TRBV28; D is possibly TRBD1 (6 bases). The CDR3 has 13 amino acids. Trimming took off 3 bases at V and 2 bases at J, with 7 bases between the two ends. Germline CDR1 and CDR2: MDHEN and SYDVKM. The CDR3 sequence: CASSFGQNYGYTF. For the CDR3, the DNA is TGTGCCAGCAGTTTCGGACAGAACTATGGCTACACCTTC.

V is TRBV7-2 and J is TRBJ1-3; D gene ambiguous. This CDR3 has 15 residues. Trimming removed 1 base from V and 4 bases from J, with 11 bases in between. Germline V gene data show CDR1 as SGHTA and CDR2 as FQGNSA. CDR3 protein: CASSLEGHPGNTIYF. CDR3 coding DNA: TGTGCCAGCAGCTTAGAAGGTCATCCGGGAAACACCATATATTTT.

The chain uses TRBV11-3 and TRBJ2-2; D remains unclear. From germline, CDR1 is SGHNT and CDR2 YENEEA. V shed 6 bases and J shed 0 bases, with 8 bases lying between them. This CDR3 has 14 amino acids. CDR3 region: CASRPGPNTGELFF. The CDR3 DNA sequence: TGTGCCAGCAGACCGGGCCCGAACACCGGGGAGCTGTTTTTT.

The rearrangement uses TRBV7-2 and TRBJ1-1; no definite D call. The CDR3 has 14 amino acids. With 0 bases removed from V and 10 bases from J, the gap between germline ends came to 15 bases. Germline values: CDR1 SGHTA, CDR2 FQGNSA. CDR3 loop: CASSLAGSVPGAFF. For the CDR3, the DNA is TGTGCCAGCAGCTTAGCGGGTTCCGTCCCTGGAGCTTTCTTT.

The gene calls are TRBV7-9 and TRBJ2-3; no clear D gene. V lost 3 bases, J lost 0 bases, and 13 bases lay in between. Germline V CDR1 and CDR2: SEHNR, FQNEAQ (reference sequence). CDR3 length equals 16 residues. CDR3 residues: CASSFSGVSSTDTQYF. The CDR3 nucleotides are TGTGCCAGCAGCTTCTCAGGCGTCTCTAGCACAGATACGCAGTATTTT.

In its sample, this clone was seen once. The chain joins TRBV6-2 or TRBV6-3 to TRBJ2-1, with D possibly matching TRBD1 (5 bases). Trimming shortened V by 0 bases and J by 5 bases, and 11 bases separated the two germline ends. Germline assignment: CDR1 MNHEY and CDR2 SVGEGT. This CDR3 has 15 residues. The CDR3 here is CASSYSGLYNNEQFF. CDR3 nucleotide sequence: TGTGCCAGCAGTTACTCGGGGCTCTACAACAATGAGCAGTTCTTC.

The rearrangement links TRBV11-2 to TRBJ1-1, with D possibly being TRBD1 (6 bases). The V end was cut by 6 bases, the J end by 6 bases, with 17 bases between. The CDR3 is 14 amino acids. Germline CDR1 SGHAT, CDR2 FQNNGV. The CDR3 region is CASRRQAEGSEAFF. The CDR3 nucleotides read TGTGCCAGCAGGCGACAGGCCGAGGGCTCTGAAGCTTTCTTT.

The chain uses TRBV12-3 or TRBV12-4 and TRBJ1-5; no clear D. The CDR3 is made up of 12 amino acids. The V end was cut by 5 bases, the J end by 8 bases, with 10 bases between. The CDR3 DNA reads as TGTGCCAGCAGTCCCGGTGGTGAGCCCCAGCATTTT. Its translation is CASSPGGEPQHF.

The chain recombines TRBV7-9 with TRBJ2-5; D possibly matches TRBD1 or TRBD2 (6 bases each). Germline CDR1 and CDR2: SEHNR and FQNEAQ (reference sequence). V lost 0 bases and J lost 2, with 13 bases in between. This CDR3 contains 16 residues. Written as DNA, the CDR3 is TGTGCCAGCAGCTTAGCCGGTTCGGGGGCGCAAGAGACCCAGTACTTC. The encoded protein is CASSLAGSGAQETQYF.

Only a few counts were recorded for this clone. The chain employs TRBV5-4 and TRBJ1-1; tentatively, D is TRBD1 (5 bases). This CDR3 has 15 residues. Deletions cut 2 bases from V and 4 bases from J, with 15 bases between. The germline CDR1 and CDR2 sequences are SGHNT and YYREEE (reference sequence). CDR3 sequence: CASSFERGVSTEAFF. The CDR3 coding sequence is TGTGCCAGCAGCTTCGAGAGGGGAGTAAGCACTGAAGCTTTCTTT.

The chain joins TRBV7-2 to TRBJ1-2; D possibly corresponds to TRBD1 (5 bases). Trimming removed 0 bases from V and 4 bases from J, with 18 bases in between. Germline CDR1 and CDR2: SGHTA and FQGNSA. The CDR3 extends over 17 amino acids. This chain's CDR3 is CASSLASTRGQGYGYTF. The CDR3 bases are TGTGCCAGCAGCTTAGCGTCGACAAGGGGTCAGGGCTATGGCTACACCTTC.

The chain combines TRBV30 with TRBJ2-7; the D is unclear. V was cut by 3 bases and J by 4 bases, with 13 bases left in between. This CDR3 is 13 amino acids long. Germline V gene sequence: CDR1 GTSNPN, CDR2 SVGIG (reference sequence). CDR3 coding DNA: TGTGCCTGGAGGTTAGGAAAGGAGTACGAGCAGTACTTC. Protein product: CAWRLGKEYEQYF.

The V and J genes are TRBV5-6 and TRBJ2-1; D might be TRBD1 or TRBD2, each matching 5 bases. This CDR3 has 15 residues. V was cut by 6 bases and J by 4 bases, with 17 bases left in between. Per the germline V gene, CDR1 is SGHDT and CDR2 is YYEEEE. In DNA form, the CDR3 reads TGTGCCAGCACCCTAGGAGGACAAACATACAATGAGCAGTTCTTC. This codes for CASTLGGQTYNEQFF.

V is TRBV2 and J is TRBJ1-5; D unresolved. Germline V gene data show CDR1 as SNHLY and CDR2 as FYNNEI. The CDR3 contains 12 residues. V was shortened by 2 bases and J by 4 bases, with 3 bases between the two germline ends. The CDR3 nucleotides read TGTGCCAGCAGTGAAAAGAATCAGCCCCAGCATTTT. This gives the protein CASSEKNQPQHF.

This clone has just a few counts. The chain employs TRBV7-9 and TRBJ2-7; maybe TRBD2 (6 bases). V shed 5 bases and J shed 0 bases, with 17 bases lying between them. The CDR3 has 16 residues. Germline V gene lookup returns CDR1 SEHNR and CDR2 FQNEAQ (reference sequence). The CDR3 loop is CASSTHNRDSSYEQYF. CDR3 DNA: TGTGCCAGCAGCACACACAACCGGGACTCCTCCTACGAGCAGTACTTC.

V usage is TRBV6-1 and J usage is TRBJ2-7, with 11 bases lining up with TRBD2. Germline V gives CDR1 MNHNS, CDR2 SASEGT. The V and J ends lost 4 bases and 0 bases, in that order; junction bases with no gene match: 14. The CDR3 runs 19 residues. CDR3: CASSGPTSGAHRVSYEQYF. In nucleotides, the CDR3 is TGTGCCAGCAGTGGGCCGACTAGCGGGGCCCACCGCGTCTCCTACGAGCAGTACTTC.

This clone was detected once. This sequence joins TRBV11-3 and TRBJ1-1, with no clear D. V was clipped by 1 base and J by 4 bases, with 19 bases between them. CDR1 and CDR2 from the germline V gene are SGHNT and YENEEA. The CDR3 loop spans 17 amino acids. Written as DNA, the CDR3 is TGTGCCAGCAGCTTAGTCGAAGGTTCGGTTCCTCCCACTGAAGCTTTCTTT. Protein sequence: CASSLVEGSVPPTEAFF.

V gene TRBV3-1 (or the pseudogene TRBV3-2) combines with J gene TRBJ2-7; 9 bases match TRBD2. This CDR3 spans 16 amino acids. The V and J ends lost 4 bases and 0 bases, in that order; junction bases with no gene match: 7. CDR1 and CDR2 from the germline V gene are LGHDT and YNNKEL (reference sequence). CDR3 coding DNA: TGTGCCAGCAGCCGCCCGACTAGCGGAAGCTCCTACGAGCAGTACTTC. Protein: CASSRPTSGSSYEQYF.

This CDR3 reads CASSQGWQPQHF. DNA for the CDR3: TGTGCCAGCAGCCAGGGATGGCAGCCCCAGCATTTT. This chain joins TRBV28 and TRBJ1-5, with D perhaps matching TRBD1 (5 bases). Per germline, CDR1 MDHEN and CDR2 SYDVKM. V was shortened by 6 bases and J by 7 bases, with 10 bases between the two germline ends. The CDR3 loop spans 12 amino acids.

The chain links TRBV29-1 to TRBJ1-1; D is uncertain. The CDR3 is made up of 13 amino acids. Looked up from germline, CDR1 is SQVTM and CDR2 is ANQGSEA. Trimming cost V 4 bases and J 3 bases, with 12 bases left between them. For the CDR3, the DNA is TGCAGCGTTGGAGGGATATTTCACACTGAAGCTTTCTTT. Translating gives CSVGGIFHTEAFF.

This chain joins TRBV6-6 and TRBJ1-3; D ambiguous. This CDR3 comprises 16 residues. CDR1 is MNHNY and CDR2 is SVGAGI in the germline V gene (reference sequence). Trimming cost V 6 bases and J 0 bases, with 15 bases left between them. CDR3 region: CASSSPGKHSGNTIYF. CDR3 sequence (DNA): TGTGCCAGCAGCTCCCCCGGGAAACACTCTGGAAACACCATATATTTT.